Following are 28 T cell receptor beta chains from one sample sequenced in a study of vaccination and CD4 T cells after COVID-19. These receptors' targets are unknown. With the Oncomine TCR Beta short-read assay, DNA from cultured CD4+ T cells was sequenced. One entry per CDR3 protein results from TCRdb running MiXCR on the PCR reads. Of about 20,000 distinct CDR3 sequences in the sample, 40% to 50% were seen once. The treatment denotes: approximately 10-day PBMC culture with coronavirus spike peptide pools or control peptides (ViraFEST assay). The material was CD4+ T cells from blood, cultured in vitro, obtained before SARS-CoV-2 vaccination. These receptors were taken from a human donor who had recovered from COVID-19.

V usage is TRBV27 and J usage is TRBJ2-7, with D maybe TRBD2 (6 bases). CDR1 is MNHEY and CDR2 is SMNVEV in the germline V gene (reference sequence). The CDR3 consists of 14 residues. With 3 bases removed from V and 2 bases from J, the gap between germline ends came to 11 bases. CDR3 protein: CASSFGGNPYEQYF. CDR3 DNA: TGTGCCAGCAGTTTTGGCGGGAATCCCTACGAGCAGTACTTC.

The gene calls are TRBV7-9 and TRBJ2-7; TRBD2 might be the D (5 bases). Germline V CDR1 and CDR2: SEHNR, FQNEAQ (reference sequence). CDR3 size: 13 residues. Trimming removed 0 bases from V and 6 bases from J, with 9 bases in between. CDR3 nucleotides: TGTGCCAGCAGCTTAGCGTTAGGAGGCGAGCAGTACTTC. Translation gives CASSLALGGEQYF.

The J gene is TRBJ1-6, the V gene TRBV15; D is undetermined. The V end was cut by 0 bases, the J end by 7 bases, with 10 bases between. CDR1 LNHNV and CDR2 YYDKDF come from the germline V gene (reference sequence). This CDR3 region has 15 residues. CDR3 in amino acids: CATSRERVGNSPLHF. The CDR3 nucleotides read TGTGCCACCAGCAGAGAACGCGTGGGAAATTCACCCCTCCACTTT.

This chain links TRBV7-9 with TRBJ1-5, with D perhaps TRBD1 (6 bases). V dropped 0 bases and J dropped 2 bases, with 11 bases sitting between them. The CDR3 has 16 residues. Germline V gene sequence: CDR1 SEHNR, CDR2 FQNEAQ (reference sequence). The chain's CDR3 is CASSLAAGTRNQPQHF. CDR3 nucleotide sequence: TGTGCCAGCAGCTTAGCGGCCGGGACACGCAATCAGCCCCAGCATTTT.

V gene TRBV20-1 combines with J gene TRBJ2-1; TRBD2 matches at 14 bases. The germline CDR1 and CDR2 sequences are DFQATT and SNEGSKA (reference sequence). Trimming at V came to 3 bases and at J to 8 bases, leaving 3 bases not matched to a gene. This CDR3 has 14 amino acids. In DNA, the CDR3 is TGCAGTGCTAGGGGACTAGCGGGAGACCATGAGCAGTTCTTC. Encoded protein: CSARGLAGDHEQFF.

The genes are TRBV18 and TRBJ1-1; D is possibly TRBD1 (5 bases). CDR1 is KGHSH and CDR2 is LQKENI in the germline V gene. Trimming stripped 6 bases from V and 3 bases from J, with 11 bases between. This CDR3 comprises 13 residues. CDR3: CASSTGADTEAFF. The CDR3 DNA is TGTGCCAGCTCCACCGGGGCCGACACTGAAGCTTTCTTT.

The J gene is TRBJ1-1, the V gene TRBV27, with D hard to call. Germline lookup yields CDR1 MNHEY and CDR2 SMNVEV (reference sequence). The CDR3 has 14 residues. Trimming cost V 1 base and J 3 bases, with 9 bases left between them. The CDR3 loop is CASSLLGRDTEAFF. DNA of the CDR3: TGTGCCAGCAGTTTATTAGGGAGGGACACTGAAGCTTTCTTT.

This clonotype has more than one count but fewer than ten. The chain carries TRBV27 and TRBJ1-2; 12 bases fit TRBD1. Germline V gene sequence: CDR1 MNHEY, CDR2 SMNVEV (reference sequence). The CDR3 is made up of 15 amino acids. The V gene end was trimmed by 2 bases and the J gene end by 4 bases; junction bases not matched to a gene: 2. The CDR3, as DNA: TGTGCCAGCAGTTTACTGGGACAGGGGGCCTATGGCTACACCTTC. This codes for CASSLLGQGAYGYTF.

This clonotype appeared a few times. V is TRBV15 and J is TRBJ1-4, with D unresolved. CDR1 LNHNV and CDR2 YYDKDF come from the germline V gene (reference sequence). There are 15 residues in the CDR3. V was trimmed by 1 base and J by 6 bases, leaving 12 bases between them. This CDR3 reads CATSRGWEAYEKLFF. DNA for the CDR3: TGTGCCACCAGCAGAGGATGGGAGGCATATGAAAAACTGTTTTTT.

V usage is TRBV7-2 and J usage is TRBJ2-5, with 13 bases that match TRBD2. The V segment lost 7 bases and the J segment 7 bases; nucleotides outside the gene matches: 12. CDR1 and CDR2 from the germline V gene are SGHTA and FQGNSA. There are 16 residues in the CDR3. The chain's CDR3 is CASNPGTSGEGGTQYF. DNA for the CDR3: TGTGCCAGCAACCCAGGGACTAGCGGGGAGGGAGGGACCCAGTACTTC. Using reference TRBV7-2 and TRBJ2-5 for the parts outside the CDR3, the full variable domain is GAGVSQSPSNKVTEKGKDVELRCDPISGHTALYWYRQSLGQGLEFLIYFQGNSAPDKSGLPSDRFSAERTGGSVSTLTIQRTQQEDSAVYLCASNPGTSGEGGTQYFGPGTRLLVL.

This clonotype was counted only a few times. The CDR3 DNA reads TGTGCCAGCAGGGATTATAGCGGTCCCCGATCCTACGAGCAGTACTTC. It codes for CASRDYSGPRSYEQYF. V and J are TRBV7-2 and TRBJ2-7, with a weak D call TRBD2 (6 bases). The CDR3 covers 16 residues. The germline CDR1 and CDR2 sequences are SGHTA and FQGNSA. V lost 6 bases, J lost 1 base, and 19 bases lay in between.

This clonotype was detected only a few times. The V and J genes are TRBV20-1 and TRBJ2-5, with 8 bases fitting TRBD2. The CDR3 totals 13 residues. V gave up 3 bases and J gave up 4 bases; unmatched junction bases: 4. Germline V gives CDR1 DFQATT, CDR2 SNEGSKA (reference sequence). The CDR3 DNA is TGCAGTGCTAGTTCTCTAGCGGGAGAGACCCAGTACTTC. Its protein is CSASSLAGETQYF.

V gene TRBV7-8 combines with J gene TRBJ2-3; TRBD2 might be the D (6 bases). Trimming shortened V by 1 base and J by 5 bases, and 19 bases separated the two germline ends. The length of the CDR3 is 17 residues. In germline, CDR1 is SGHVS, CDR2 FQNEAQ. The CDR3 protein is CASSLGAAPEAGDTQYF. Written as DNA, the CDR3 is TGTGCCAGCAGCTTAGGGGCTGCTCCAGAAGCGGGAGATACGCAGTATTTT.

The V gene is TRBV7-2, the J gene TRBJ1-5; tentatively, D is TRBD1 (5 bases). CDR3 length: 15 amino acids. Per the germline V gene, CDR1 is SGHTA and CDR2 is FQGNSA. The germline V and J ends were trimmed by 5 bases and 0 bases, with 11 bases remaining between them. The CDR3 DNA reads TGTGCCAGCAGCGCACAGGCCGGTAGCAATCAGCCCCAGCATTTT. It codes for CASSAQAGSNQPQHF.

As DNA, the CDR3 is TGTGCCAGCAGTAAACGGACAGGTGCCTACGAGCAGTACTTC. Its translation: CASSKRTGAYEQYF. J is TRBJ2-7 and V is TRBV2; 7 bases are a match to TRBD1. Losses at the gene ends were 5 bases for V and 2 bases for J; bases not matched to a gene: 6. The germline CDR1 and CDR2 sequences are SNHLY and FYNNEI. This CDR3 spans 14 amino acids. Full variable domain (rest looked up from reference TRBV2 and TRBJ2-7): EPEVTQTPSHQVTQMGQEVILRCVPISNHLYFYWYRQILGQKVEFLVSFYNNEISEKSEIFDDQFSVERPDGSNFTLKIRSTKLEDSAMYFCASSKRTGAYEQYFGPGTRLTVT.

V and J are TRBV6-4 and TRBJ2-1, with 15 bases aligning to TRBD2. Germline assignment: CDR1 MRHNA and CDR2 SNTAGT. V gave up 4 bases and J gave up 0 bases; unmatched junction bases: 4. This CDR3 region has 18 residues. The CDR3 spells CASSAGLAGGPSYNEQFF. CDR3 coding DNA: TGTGCCAGCAGTGCGGGACTAGCGGGAGGACCCTCCTACAATGAGCAGTTCTTC.

Worth noting for this clonotype: A read error may account for a junction end that differs from germline. The V gene is TRBV6-1, the J gene TRBJ1-5; 8 bases are shared with TRBD1. The CDR3 is made up of 16 amino acids. Per germline, CDR1 MNHNS and CDR2 SASEGT. CDR3 sequence: CASTETPTGGNQPQHF. The CDR3 region has the DNA TGTGCCAGCACTGAAACCCCGACAGGGGGCAATCAGCCCCAGCATTTT.

The rearrangement links TRBV11-3 to TRBJ1-1; tentative D call: TRBD1 (6 bases). V was pared by 3 bases and J by 6 bases, with 14 bases between. The germline gives CDR1 SGHNT, CDR2 YENEEA. The CDR3 length is 14 residues. CDR3 region: CASSLAGAGAEAFF. The CDR3 nucleotides are TGTGCCAGCAGCTTGGCGGGGGCTGGGGCTGAAGCTTTCTTT.

The chain joins TRBV20-1 to TRBJ1-5, with D possibly TRBD1 on 6 matching bases. Looked up from germline, CDR1 is DFQATT and CDR2 is SNEGSKA (reference sequence). This CDR3 spans 15 amino acids. V was cut by 2 bases and J by 4 bases, with 15 bases left in between. The CDR3 DNA reads TGCAGTGCTAGAACAGGGATTGTAACTAATCAGCCCCAGCATTTT. Translation: CSARTGIVTNQPQHF.

The chain combines TRBV19 with TRBJ1-1; unclear D gene. The CDR3 runs to 14 residues. With 3 bases removed from V and 6 bases from J, the gap between germline ends came to 14 bases. Germline values: CDR1 LNHDA, CDR2 SQIVND (reference sequence). The chain's CDR3 is CASSIRRIESEAFF. The CDR3 bases are TGTGCCAGTAGTATCCGGAGGATTGAGTCTGAAGCTTTCTTT.

This rearrangement joins TRBV4-3 to TRBJ2-1, with 8 positions matching TRBD2. This CDR3 region has 16 residues. Trimming removed 0 bases from V and 6 bases from J; junction bases left unmatched: 7. Germline lookup yields CDR1 LGHNA and CDR2 YSLEER. The CDR3 DNA sequence: TGCGCCAGCAGCCAAGACCCAGCGGGAGTGATCAATGAGCAGTTCTTC. It codes for CASSQDPAGVINEQFF.

J is TRBJ1-1 and V is TRBV2, with D possibly matching TRBD1 (6 bases). V was pared by 6 bases and J by 0 bases, with 11 bases between. CDR1 and CDR2 from the germline V gene are SNHLY and FYNNEI. This CDR3 region has 14 residues. Here the CDR3 DNA reads TGTGCCAGCAGGCCGACAGGTCTGAACACTGAAGCTTTCTTT. It specifies CASRPTGLNTEAFF.

The chain employs TRBV6-1 and TRBJ2-3; a weak D match, TRBD2 (5 bases). The V gene lost 6 bases and the J gene lost 2 bases, with 15 bases spanning the gap. CDR1 and CDR2 (germline): MNHNS, SASEGT. This CDR3 comprises 15 residues. The CDR3 loop reads CASSPRPRDTDTQYF. CDR3 nucleotides: TGTGCCAGCAGCCCTAGGCCTCGGGACACAGATACGCAGTATTTT.

The chain employs TRBV20-1 and TRBJ2-1; 9 bases agree with TRBD1. Germline assignment: CDR1 DFQATT and CDR2 SNEGSKA (reference sequence). Unmatched junction bases numbered 14, after V lost 2 bases and J lost 12 bases. CDR3 length: 15 amino acids. The DNA of the CDR3 is TGCAGTGCTAGACGTCCGGGACAGGGCGTCGGGGTGCAGTTCTTC. Its translation: CSARRPGQGVGVQFF.

The chain couples TRBV20-1 to TRBJ1-2; 9 positions agree with TRBD1. V was pared by 6 bases and J by 6 bases, with 8 bases of the junction left unmatched. CDR3 length equals 13 residues. Germline values: CDR1 DFQATT, CDR2 SNEGSKA (reference sequence). The CDR3 DNA follows: TGCAGTGCCCGAACGACAGGGGGAGATGGCTACACCTTC. Encoded protein: CSARTTGGDGYTF.

The chain is built from TRBV6-7 and TRBJ1-1, with 7 bases fitting TRBD1. TRBV6-7 has ORF status, its function being uncertain. The CDR3 spans 15 residues. V gave up 2 bases and J gave up 1 base; unmatched junction bases: 4. The CDR3 coding sequence is TGTGCCAGCAGTTACGGACAGGATACGAACACTGAAGCTTTCTTT. It specifies CASSYGQDTNTEAFF.

V and J are TRBV6-1 and TRBJ2-6, with D unclear. V lost 0 bases and J lost 5, with 17 bases in between. The germline V gene encodes CDR1 MNHNS and CDR2 SASEGT. This CDR3 is 18 amino acids long. CDR3 nucleotide sequence: TGTGCCAGCAGTGAAGCTCGCTCGGCTGGATCGAGGGCCAACGTCCTGACTTTC. Its translation: CASSEARSAGSRANVLTF.

The V and J genes are TRBV20-1 and TRBJ1-5; perhaps TRBD1 as D (6 bases). V lost 0 bases and J 6 bases, leaving 15 bases between the germline ends. The CDR3 extends over 15 amino acids. Germline CDR1 is DFQATT and CDR2 is SNEGSKA (reference sequence). The CDR3 protein is CSARDNAGAGQPQHF. The CDR3 DNA is TGCAGTGCTAGAGATAACGCAGGGGCTGGTCAGCCCCAGCATTTT.